This TCR beta chain stems from a study of cytomegalovirus exposure and HLA in healthy donors. Study-level information: About 85 million unique TCRs from HLA-typed donors were held in an early release of data. Study-wide points: In vitro work confirmed that three CMV-associated chains recognize CMV antigens. As a later analysis revealed, most CMV-associated TCR beta chains appeared HLA-restricted.

The PCR contained 60 Vbeta and 13 Jbeta primers. Some clones are missing from TCRdb's copy, which holds only in-frame ones; the method was immunoSEQ multiplex PCR. Its clone listing holds some 200,000 clones. These donors, healthy bone marrow donors, were studied. Trimming stripped 1 base from V and 2 bases from J, with 14 bases between. This CDR3 contains 16 residues. Germline V CDR1 and CDR2: LNHDA, SQIVND (reference sequence). Remarks on this clone: What it binds is not known.

The sequenced sample was PBMCs. This clonotype was sampled from a girl aged 2-10 years in good health and CMV-seropositive. The rearrangement joins TRBV19 to TRBJ2-5; the D gene is possibly TRBD1 (7 bases). CDR3 sequence (DNA): TGTGCCAGTAGTATAGTAGCAGGGGGGTGGCAAGAGACCCAGTACTTC. This codes for CASSIVAGGWQETQYF.